Listed below are T cell receptor beta chains from one sample, sequenced in a study of T cell changes during pregnancy in multiple sclerosis. TCRdb's copy holds only in-frame clones and misses some; the assay was immunoSEQ multiplex PCR. This table has tens of thousands of clones, under 95% appearing once. The sample here was CD8+ T cells from peripheral blood mononuclear cells, taken in the second trimester of pregnancy. The receptors originated from a female donor with multiple sclerosis, enrolled in a pregnancy study. Each CDR3 is given with its conserved first and last residue. A clone size is listed for some rows: how often the clone was seen (once, few, many), or a class if it is expanded.

13	TRBV9	TRBJ2-7	once	CASSVGGSDWQYF
15	TRBV5-1	TRBJ2-7	.	CASSLGGGGAYEQYF
15	TRBV7-9	TRBJ2-7	.	CASSLTWRRPYEQYF
14	TRBV2	TRBJ2-7	.	CASIIERGGYEQYF
17	TRBV13	TRBJ1-1	once	CASSLHDRGPGNTEAFF
14	TRBV5-4	TRBJ1-1	once	CASSLGVVGTEAFF
14	TRBV10-1	TRBJ1-5	.	CASSEGHRNQPQHF
14	TRBV13	TRBJ2-5	.	CASSLVTHQETQYF
13	TRBV11-2	TRBJ2-1	.	CASSRTGVNEQFF
14	TRBV6-4	TRBJ2-1	.	CASSGTGDYNEQFF
14	TRBV4-1	TRBJ2-2	.	CASSALLLPGELFF
12	TRBV6-1	TRBJ1-1	.	CASSGAVVEAFF
16	TRBV27	TRBJ2-3	.	CASSPTRTGATDTQYF
16	TRBV7-9	TRBJ2-1	.	CASSLGRTGVYNEQFF
13	TRBV5-1	TRBJ1-1	.	CASSLGPNTEAFF
14	TRBV5-1	TRBJ2-7	.	CASSPGTSGYEQYF
13	TRBV19	TRBJ1-1	.	CASSAGPYTEAFF
15	TRBV10-2	TRBJ2-1	.	CASRQGTGSYNEQFF
16	TRBV5-6	TRBJ2-4	.	CASSPSGSGAKNIQYF
15	TRBV19	TRBJ1-1	.	CASRPGTALNTEAFF
14	TRBV6-1	TRBJ2-7	.	CASSGTGRAYEQYF
17	TRBV11-2	TRBJ2-1	.	CASSPRGPSNSYNEQFF
15	TRBV5-1	TRBJ2-3	.	CASSPGTSGTDTQYF
12	TRBV5-6	TRBJ2-1	.	CASSPGQLEQFF
13	TRBV6-6	TRBJ2-2	.	CASSYTGTGELFF
17	TRBV2	TRBJ2-1	.	CASLSGRAYDTYNEQFF
14	TRBV7-6	TRBJ1-3	.	CASKADPLRSTIYF
16	TRBV7-9	TRBJ1-1	.	CASSSIVVQENTEAFF
15	TRBV27	TRBJ1-1	few	CASSLTVSPNTEAFF
14	TRBV7-8	TRBJ1-4	.	CASSLDLTGEKLFF